This T cell receptor beta chain was identified in a study of CXCR3-negative and CXCR3-positive naive CD8 T cells. On the study more broadly: Total TRB output reached 120 million to 150 million reads, about 1.5 +/- 0.3 million per library. Findings and limits, study-wide: More hydrophobic TRB CDR3s occurred in CXCR3-positive than in CXCR3-negative naive cells.

The CDR3 is 16 amino acids. CDR1 and CDR2 from the germline V gene are MNHEY and SMNVEV (reference sequence). On this clonotype: The antigen is not known.

UMI-labeled 5' RACE yielded the TRB cDNA libraries. Each CDR3 protein gets one entry in TCRdb, which reprocessed the 5' RACE reads and gives no DNA. This table lists roughly 90,000 distinct CDR3 sequences. The sample was naive CXCR3- CD8+ T cells from blood. The subset: CD45RO-CCR7+CD27+CD95- naive CD8+ T cells lacking CXCR3 (TNR3-). The chain employs TRBV27 and TRBJ2-1; lacking DNA, the TRBD2 call made by TCRdb goes unchecked. This receptor was taken from a human donor in good health. Some clones in this sample may be carry-over from other donors' samples. CDR3 sequence: CASSPNGGNPYNEQFF.